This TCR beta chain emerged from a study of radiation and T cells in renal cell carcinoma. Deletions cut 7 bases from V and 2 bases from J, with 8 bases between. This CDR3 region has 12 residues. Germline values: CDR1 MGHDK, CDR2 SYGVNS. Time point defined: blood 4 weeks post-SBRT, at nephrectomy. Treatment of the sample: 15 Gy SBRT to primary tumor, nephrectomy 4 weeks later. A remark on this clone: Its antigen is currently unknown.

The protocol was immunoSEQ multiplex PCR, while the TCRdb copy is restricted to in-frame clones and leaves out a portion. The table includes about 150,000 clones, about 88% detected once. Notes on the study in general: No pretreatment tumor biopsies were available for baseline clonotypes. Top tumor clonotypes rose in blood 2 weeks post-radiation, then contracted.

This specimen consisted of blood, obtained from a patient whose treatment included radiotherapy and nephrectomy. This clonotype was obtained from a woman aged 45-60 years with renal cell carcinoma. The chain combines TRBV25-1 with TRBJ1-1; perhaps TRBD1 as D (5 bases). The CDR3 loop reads CASKRGNTEAFF. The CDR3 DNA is TGTGCCAGCAAGAGGGGCAACACTGAAGCTTTCTTT.